This passage covers 21 T cell receptor beta chains from one sample sequenced in a study of CD8+ T cells in alopecia areata. Researchers sorted CD4+ cells into CD25+CD127- cells for roughly 5 patients. RNA was extracted and reverse transcribed into cDNA as the sequencing template. Only in-frame clones appear in the TCRdb table, and some are missing; sequencing was by immunoSEQ multiplex PCR. The sample lists about 37,000 clones; 45% to 70% were seen once. The specimen was CD4+ Tregs sorted from blood. Receptors originate from a human donor with alopecia areata.

This rearrangement joins TRBV19 to TRBJ2-3; D ambiguous. The CDR3 contains 13 residues. CDR1 LNHDA and CDR2 SQIVND come from the germline V gene (reference sequence). V was pared by 1 base and J by 6 bases, with 8 bases between. The CDR3 DNA sequence: TGTGCCAGTAGTATAGCGCTAACGGATACGCAGTATTTT. Encoded protein: CASSIALTDTQYF.

The chain combines TRBV7-8 with TRBJ2-7, with 10 bases that match TRBD1. The CDR3 length is 15 residues. Germline V lookup: CDR1 SGHVS, CDR2 FQNEAQ. Trimming cost V 1 base and J 5 bases; bases outside gene matches: 5. Here the CDR3 reads CASSLVGQGINEQYF. CDR3 DNA sequence: TGTGCCAGCAGCTTAGTGGGACAGGGGATTAACGAGCAGTACTTC.

This clone was observed a few times. V is TRBV7-9 and J is TRBJ1-5; D is ambiguous. CDR1 is SEHNR and CDR2 is FQNEAQ in the germline V gene (reference sequence). This CDR3 spans 13 amino acids. V was shortened by 1 base and J by 7 bases, with 8 bases between the two germline ends. CDR3 sequence: CASSLEGRQPQHF. CDR3 in DNA: TGTGCCAGCAGCTTAGAGGGCAGGCAGCCCCAGCATTTT.

This sequence joins TRBV19 and TRBJ1-2; 7 positions match TRBD1. The CDR3 is 13 residues long. From germline, CDR1 is LNHDA and CDR2 SQIVND (reference sequence). The V gene end was trimmed by 5 bases and the J gene end by 4 bases; junction bases not matched to a gene: 4. The CDR3 region has the DNA TGTGCCAGTAGTGGACAGGCCGGCTATGGCTACACCTTC. Its translation is CASSGQAGYGYTF.

V usage is TRBV5-4 and J usage is TRBJ2-7; 9 bases are a match to TRBD2. Trimming took 0 bases from V and 6 from J; bases not matched to a gene: 1. Per germline, CDR1 SGHNT and CDR2 YYREEE (reference sequence). The length of the CDR3 is 13 residues. CDR3 sequence reads: CASSLGLAVEQYF. The CDR3 coding sequence is TGTGCCAGCAGCTTGGGACTAGCGGTCGAGCAGTACTTC. The variable domain in full, with the rest retrieved from reference TRBV5-4 and TRBJ2-7, is ETGVTQSPTHLIKTRGQQVTLRCSSQSGHNTVSWYQQALGQGPQFIFQYYREEENGRGNFPPRFSGLQFPNYSSELNVNALELDDSALYLCASSLGLAVEQYFGPGTRLTVT.

The chain recombines TRBV28 with TRBJ2-7, with 9 bases that match TRBD1. Trimming at V came to 5 bases and at J to 2 bases, leaving 7 bases not matched to a gene. CDR1 is MDHEN, CDR2 SYDVKM, per germline. The CDR3 spans 15 residues. The CDR3 region is CASSVTGGLAYEQYF. The CDR3 region has the DNA TGTGCCAGCAGTGTGACAGGGGGGCTCGCCTACGAGCAGTACTTC.

The genes are TRBV7-9 and TRBJ1-3; D might be TRBD1 (5 bases). V was trimmed by 3 bases and J by 0 bases, leaving 15 bases between them. The CDR3 is 17 residues long. Germline CDR1 is SEHNR and CDR2 is FQNEAQ (reference sequence). The CDR3 coding sequence is TGTGCCAGCAGCTTCCGGGCCCAGGGCTTCTCTGGAAACACCATATATTTT. Translating it yields CASSFRAQGFSGNTIYF.

The chain links TRBV18 to TRBJ1-6; no clear D gene. CDR1 and CDR2 from the germline V gene are KGHSH and LQKENI. Trimming shortened V by 3 bases and J by 5 bases, and 11 bases separated the two germline ends. The CDR3 is 15 amino acids. The CDR3 reads CASSPTALDNSPLHF. The DNA for the CDR3 is TGTGCCAGCTCACCTACAGCCCTCGATAATTCACCCCTCCACTTT. Supplemented by reference TRBV18 and TRBJ1-6, the full variable domain reads NAGVMQNPRHLVRRRGQEARLRCSPMKGHSHVYWYRQLPEEGLKFMVYLQKENIIDESGMPKERFSAEFPKEGPSILRIQQVVRGDSAAYFCASSPTALDNSPLHFGNGTRLTVT.

The V call is TRBV5-6, the J call TRBJ2-2; D is possibly TRBD1 or TRBD2 (5 bases each). Germline CDR1 is SGHDT and CDR2 is YYEEEE. This CDR3 region has 16 residues. V lost 3 bases and J lost 2, with 14 bases in between. The CDR3 is CASSWGPDINTGELFF. DNA of the CDR3: TGTGCCAGCAGCTGGGGACCCGATATCAACACCGGGGAGCTGTTTTTT. Full variable domain (missing parts from reference TRBV5-6 and TRBJ2-2): DAGVTQSPTHLIKTRGQQVTLRCSPKSGHDTVSWYQQALGQGPQFIFQYYEEEERQRGNFPDRFSGHQFPNYSSELNVNALLLGDSALYLCASSWGPDINTGELFFGEGSRLTVL.

DNA for the CDR3: TGTGCCAGCAGCCTCTATTCGGCTTTCTTAAATGAAAAACTGTTTTTT. Protein: CASSLYSAFLNEKLFF. The chain carries TRBV2 and TRBJ1-4; D call uncertain. With 6 bases removed from V and 5 bases from J, the gap between germline ends came to 19 bases. The CDR3 runs 16 residues. Germline V lookup: CDR1 SNHLY, CDR2 FYNNEI.

The chain recombines TRBV9 with TRBJ2-2; D gene unclear. The length of the CDR3 is 14 residues. V was trimmed by 0 bases and J by 4 bases, leaving 7 bases between them. CDR1 is SGDLS, CDR2 YYNGEE, per germline. CDR3 sequence reads: CASSVAHGTGELFF. DNA of the CDR3: TGTGCCAGCAGCGTAGCTCACGGCACCGGGGAGCTGTTTTTT.

The chain links TRBV6-6 to TRBJ2-7, with D uncertain. Germline CDR1 MNHNY, CDR2 SVGAGI (reference sequence). The CDR3 length is 13 residues. The germline V and J ends were trimmed by 2 bases and 1 base, with 6 bases remaining between them. CDR3 bases: TGTGCCAGCAGTTACCGTGAATCCTACGAGCAGTACTTC. Protein: CASSYRESYEQYF.

In its sample, this clone was seen a few times. This chain connects TRBV10-3 to TRBJ1-4, with D perhaps TRBD1 (5 bases). Trimming removed 2 bases at V and 8 bases at J, with 12 bases between. The length of the CDR3 is 14 residues. Germline CDR1 is ENHRY and CDR2 is SYGVKD. CDR3 sequence (DNA): TGTGCCATCAGTGAGCCCAGGGCAGGGGAAAAACTGTTTTTT. Translated, it gives CAISEPRAGEKLFF.

V gene TRBV5-1 combines with J gene TRBJ1-1; the D gene is possibly TRBD1 (6 bases). Between the trimmed V and J ends, which lost 7 bases and 7 bases, there was a span of 20 bases. Germline CDR1 SGHRS, CDR2 YFSETQ. The CDR3 spans 14 residues. CDR3 protein: CASSTGTRAVEAFF. CDR3 bases: TGCGCCAGCTCTACCGGGACACGTGCCGTTGAAGCTTTCTTT.

This clone was seen a few times. The genes are TRBV29-1 and TRBJ2-3, with a weak D call TRBD2 (6 bases). The CDR3 is 12 amino acids. Trimming removed 4 bases from V and 4 bases from J, with 9 bases in between. Germline lookup yields CDR1 SQVTM and CDR2 ANQGSEA. DNA of the CDR3: TGCAGCGTTGGGAGGGGCGCAGATACGCAGTATTTT. Amino acids: CSVGRGADTQYF.

This sequence joins TRBV30 and TRBJ2-7; D is possibly TRBD1 (6 bases). CDR3 length: 13 amino acids. Trimming stripped 5 bases from V and 2 bases from J, with 13 bases between. The germline V gene encodes CDR1 GTSNPN and CDR2 SVGIG (reference sequence). This CDR3 reads CAWVRDRPYEQYF. The CDR3 nucleotides read TGTGCCTGGGTACGTGACAGGCCCTACGAGCAGTACTTC.

The chain combines TRBV29-1 with TRBJ1-1; D unclear. V was clipped by 5 bases and J by 11 bases, with 15 bases between them. The germline V gene encodes CDR1 SQVTM and CDR2 ANQGSEA. The CDR3 spans 11 residues. The CDR3 reads CSVRLSAEAFF. In DNA, the CDR3 is TGCAGCGTTCGCCTCTCGGCCGAGGCTTTCTTT.

The chain joins TRBV2 to TRBJ2-3; TRBD2 might be the D (6 bases). V lost 6 bases to trimming and J lost 0 bases, with 13 bases between them. The CDR3 has 15 residues. Germline V lookup: CDR1 SNHLY, CDR2 FYNNEI. The CDR3 DNA sequence: TGTGCCAGCAGCGCGACTAGAGGGAGCACAGATACGCAGTATTTT. Its translation is CASSATRGSTDTQYF.

This rearrangement joins TRBV27 to TRBJ2-7; 8 bases fit TRBD1. Per the germline V gene, CDR1 is MNHEY and CDR2 is SMNVEV (reference sequence). The V gene end was trimmed by 3 bases and the J gene end by 3 bases; junction bases not matched to a gene: 10. This CDR3 spans 16 amino acids. In DNA, the CDR3 is TGTGCCAGCAGTTTTCTAGACAGGGGTGGTTACTACGAGCAGTACTTC. Translated, it gives CASSFLDRGGYYEQYF.

This clone came up a few times. The chain couples TRBV2 to TRBJ2-1; D possibly matches TRBD1 or TRBD2 (5 bases each). Germline assignment: CDR1 SNHLY and CDR2 FYNNEI. V was shortened by 4 bases and J by 4 bases, with 14 bases between the two germline ends. CDR3 length: 15 residues. CDR3 amino acids: CASSVGRPPYNEQFF. The CDR3 DNA follows: TGTGCCAGCAGTGTGGGACGGCCCCCGTACAATGAGCAGTTCTTC.

A few counts support this clone. The chain couples TRBV7-2 to TRBJ2-6; possible D gene TRBD1, 6 bases. Germline V gene lookup returns CDR1 SGHTA and CDR2 FQGNSA. Trimming removed 5 bases at V and 0 bases at J, with 11 bases between. There are 16 residues in the CDR3. CDR3 DNA sequence: TGTGCCAGCAGCGCCGGACAGCTCTCTGGGGCCAACGTCCTGACTTTC. It translates to CASSAGQLSGANVLTF.